This TCR beta chain was captured by sequencing in a study of blood T cell repertoires in COVID-19. On the study more broadly: Samples of COVID-19 (acute and convalescent) were obtained from the United States, Italy and Spain. T cells, B-cell-depleted T cells, or PBMCs supplied cDNA or gDNA.

In the authors' methods: Estimates of nucleated cell counts were drawn from the amplification of reference gene primers. The repertoire was sequenced with immunoSEQ multiplex PCR; TCRdb's copy has only in-frame clones and lacks some. The V and J calls and clone size come from that table; D and trimming were worked out from the DNA. The table has roughly 70,000 clones, roughly 72% seen once. After removal of 6 bases from V and 7 bases from J, the junction contained 15 bases not matched to a gene. The CDR3 totals 16 residues. Germline loops: CDR1 SGHAT, CDR2 FQNNGV. What was sequenced was peripheral blood. The gene calls are TRBV11-2 and TRBJ2-4, with 7 bases fitting TRBD1. The sequence derives from a man aged 55 to 69 with COVID-19, enrolled during active disease. The CDR3 region is CASRDRQGDTRNIQYF. Written as DNA, the CDR3 is TGTGCCAGCAGAGATCGACAGGGAGACACGCGCAACATTCAGTACTTC.